These 17 T cell receptor beta chains came from one sample sequenced in a study of Tregs in tolerant kidney transplant recipients. These receptors lack a known antigen. Here immunoSEQ multiplex PCR was the method, and the copy in TCRdb shows in-frame clones only, minus some. The repertoire holds over 3,500 clones, with around 58% as singletons. Sequencing used CD8+ T cells from blood cultured with allogeneic cells. The receptors originated from a human donor in good health.

The chain recombines TRBV29-1 with TRBJ2-5, with D unresolved. Trimming removed 0 bases at V and 3 bases at J, with 5 bases between. The CDR3 has 12 amino acids. The germline gives CDR1 SQVTM, CDR2 ANQGSEA. The CDR3 region is CSVEEAEETQYF. The CDR3 DNA follows: TGCAGCGTTGAAGAGGCAGAAGAGACCCAGTACTTC.

The genes are TRBV19 and TRBJ2-1, with TRBD2 matching 9 bases. Germline CDR1 LNHDA, CDR2 SQIVND (reference sequence). The junction had 3 bases not matched to a gene; V was cut back by 4 bases and J by 2 bases. This CDR3 has 15 amino acids. The CDR3 nucleotides read TGTGCCAGTAGTACAGCGGGGGGCCCCTACAATGAGCAGTTCTTC. Protein sequence: CASSTAGGPYNEQFF.

This clone was observed once. The chain couples TRBV15 to TRBJ2-7; a possible D gene is TRBD2 (5 bases). CDR3 size: 15 residues. Germline V gene sequence: CDR1 LNHNV, CDR2 YYDKDF (reference sequence). Trimming shortened V by 3 bases and J by 2 bases, and 14 bases separated the two germline ends. The chain's CDR3 is CATSRQVGVPYEQYF. The CDR3 DNA follows: TGTGCCACCAGCAGGCAGGTGGGAGTACCCTACGAGCAGTACTTC. The full variable domain, its missing parts supplied by reference TRBV15 and TRBJ2-7, is DAMVIQNPRYQVTQFGKPVTLSCSQTLNHNVMYWYQQKSSQAPKLLFHYYDKDFNNEADTPDNFQSRRPNTSFCFLDIRSPGLGDTAMYLCATSRQVGVPYEQYFGPGTRLTVT.

The CDR3 here is CASSITSYRSYEQYF. The CDR3 bases are TGTGCCAGCAGCATTACGTCCTACCGATCCTACGAGCAGTACTTC. V gene TRBV6-6 combines with J gene TRBJ2-7; D not resolved. Germline V gene sequence: CDR1 MNHNY, CDR2 SVGAGI (reference sequence). Trimming cost V 6 bases and J 1 base, with 16 bases left between them. The CDR3 extends over 15 amino acids.

This chain uses TRBV29-1 with TRBJ2-7; possibly TRBD2 for D (7 bases). The germline CDR1 and CDR2 sequences are SQVTM and ANQGSEA. Between the trimmed V and J ends, which lost 3 bases and 5 bases, there was a span of 14 bases. CDR3 size: 13 residues. CDR3 amino acids: CSVDPRGLDEQYF. Here the CDR3 DNA reads TGCAGCGTTGATCCGCGGGGGCTTGACGAGCAGTACTTC.

The chain employs TRBV11-2 and TRBJ2-7, with 7 bases that match TRBD2. Germline CDR1 SGHAT, CDR2 FQNNGV. This CDR3 has 16 residues. The J segment lost 0 bases and the V segment lost 3 bases, leaving 8 bases of the junction unmatched. The CDR3 is CASSFGLRGSSYEQYF. The CDR3 nucleotides read TGTGCCAGCAGCTTCGGGTTGCGCGGGAGCTCCTACGAGCAGTACTTC.

The rearrangement joins TRBV30 to TRBJ2-1; unclear D gene. The ends were cut back, 1 base at V and 7 bases at J, with 5 bases in the middle. The CDR3 runs to 11 residues. Germline CDR1 is GTSNPN and CDR2 is SVGIG (reference sequence). In nucleotides, the CDR3 is TGTGCCTGGAGTGACGGGAATGAGCAGTTCTTC. This encodes CAWSDGNEQFF.

This clone was recorded a few times. The chain is built from TRBV7-6 and TRBJ1-1; perhaps TRBD1 as D (5 bases). This CDR3 is built from 14 residues. Germline CDR1 reads SGHVS; CDR2 reads FNYEAQ. V shed 6 bases and J shed 0 bases, with 11 bases lying between them. In nucleotides, the CDR3 is TGTGCCAGCAGTCCCGGGACGGTGAACACTGAAGCTTTCTTT. This translates into CASSPGTVNTEAFF.

The chain employs TRBV27 and TRBJ2-3, with 8 bases aligning to TRBD1. The junction had 0 bases not matched to a gene; V was cut back by 3 bases and J by 4 bases. The length of the CDR3 is 13 residues. Germline V lookup: CDR1 MNHEY, CDR2 SMNVEV (reference sequence). The CDR3 is CASSLTGADTQYF. The CDR3 bases are TGTGCCAGCAGTTTGACAGGGGCAGATACGCAGTATTTT.

This chain uses TRBV19 with TRBJ1-1; TRBD1 agrees at 8 bases. This CDR3 is built from 15 residues. CDR1 LNHDA and CDR2 SQIVND come from the germline V gene (reference sequence). Germline trimming cut 6 bases from V and 4 bases from J; bases unmatched to any gene: 10. The CDR3 reads CASRGQGRAPTEAFF. CDR3 DNA: TGTGCCAGTAGAGGACAGGGAAGAGCTCCCACTGAAGCTTTCTTT.

By sample share, this clone is medium-sized (0.01 to 0.1%). The V and J genes are TRBV19 and TRBJ1-5; 7 nucleotides match TRBD1. CDR1 and CDR2 from the germline V gene are LNHDA and SQIVND (reference sequence). V shed 5 bases, J shed 5 bases, and the junction held 6 bases outside the gene matches. The CDR3 has 14 amino acids. In nucleotides, the CDR3 is TGTGCCAGTAGTGCAGGGGGGCGTTATCAGCCCCAGCATTTT. It specifies CASSAGGRYQPQHF.

This clone showed up just a few times. This chain links TRBV19 with TRBJ1-5, with a possible D match to TRBD1 (6 bases). V was shortened by 4 bases and J by 9 bases, with 7 bases between the two germline ends. The CDR3 is 11 amino acids. Germline V gives CDR1 LNHDA, CDR2 SQIVND (reference sequence). CDR3 bases: TGTGCCAGTAGTAAGGGGGGGCCCCAGCATTTT. Protein: CASSKGGPQHF. The full variable domain, with the rest looked up from reference TRBV19 and TRBJ1-5, is DGGITQSPKYLFRKEGQNVTLSCEQNLNHDAMYWYRQDPGQGLRLIYYSQIVNDFQKGDIAEGYSVSREKKESFPLTVTSAQKNPTAFYLCASSKGGPQHFGDGTRLSIL.

The rearrangement joins TRBV4-3 to TRBJ2-7, with 8 bases that match TRBD2. Germline V gene data show CDR1 as LGHNA and CDR2 as YSLEER. The CDR3 is 15 residues long. J lost 5 bases, V lost 1 base, and 7 bases had no gene match. CDR3 nucleotides: TGCGCCAGCAGCCAAGTTCAGCGGGAGTTTGACGAGCAGTACTTC. Encoded protein: CASSQVQREFDEQYF.

This clone was seen a handful of times. The genes are TRBV5-6 and TRBJ2-7; TRBD1 is a possible D gene (5 bases). The CDR3 contains 14 residues. Germline CDR1 is SGHDT and CDR2 is YYEEEE. V dropped 0 bases and J dropped 3 bases, with 10 bases sitting between them. This CDR3 reads CASSLGGSYYEQYF. The CDR3 coding sequence is TGTGCCAGCAGCTTGGGGGGCTCTTACTACGAGCAGTACTTC.

The rearrangement uses TRBV4-2 and TRBJ1-1; D unresolved. Trimming cost V 0 bases and J 1 base, with 9 bases left between them. Per the germline V gene, CDR1 is LGHNA and CDR2 is YNFKEQ. The CDR3 is 15 residues long. DNA for the CDR3: TGTGCCAGCAGCCAAGAATTGGCAGGGAACACTGAAGCTTTCTTT. Translating gives CASSQELAGNTEAFF.

This clone was counted once. The V call is TRBV6-1, the J call TRBJ1-2; 8 bases fit TRBD1. CDR1 is MNHNS, CDR2 SASEGT, per germline. The CDR3 is 15 amino acids. V shed 7 bases and J 4 bases; nucleotides not matched to a gene: 11. The CDR3 sequence is CASNKGQATGYGYTF. The CDR3 DNA reads as TGTGCCAGCAATAAGGGACAGGCCACCGGCTATGGCTACACCTTC.

The gene calls are TRBV6-6 and TRBJ2-3, with TRBD2 matching over 7 bases. Germline lookup yields CDR1 MNHNY and CDR2 SVGAGI (reference sequence). The CDR3 is 14 amino acids. J gave up 14 bases and V 5 bases, and 16 bases lay outside the gene matches. CDR3 residues: CASSQTLVLAELYF. In nucleotides, the CDR3 is TGTGCCAGCAGTCAAACCCTCGTTCTAGCGGAACTGTATTTT.